This T cell receptor (beta chain) came from a study of shared clonotypes between healthy human individuals. The genomic DNA of each subset was split evenly across several immunoSEQ plates. Measured with immunoSEQ multiplex PCR; TCRdb has only the in-frame clones, and not every one. Of about 1 million clones listed, around 74% were seen once; the top ten hold around 1.5%. The table lists this clone with a few counts. CDR1 is SEHNR and CDR2 is FQNEAQ in the germline V gene (reference sequence). V was trimmed by 1 base and J by 6 bases, leaving 5 bases between them. The CDR3 is 12 residues long. The sequenced material came from memory CD4+ T cells sorted from blood. Subset of the sample: CD45RA-negative fraction. The J gene is TRBJ2-3, the V gene TRBV7-9; no clear D gene. The sequence was obtained from a man in his late teens or twenties in good health. The chain's CDR3 is CASSLVWDTQYF. The CDR3, as DNA: TGTGCCAGCAGCTTAGTTTGGGATACGCAGTATTTT.